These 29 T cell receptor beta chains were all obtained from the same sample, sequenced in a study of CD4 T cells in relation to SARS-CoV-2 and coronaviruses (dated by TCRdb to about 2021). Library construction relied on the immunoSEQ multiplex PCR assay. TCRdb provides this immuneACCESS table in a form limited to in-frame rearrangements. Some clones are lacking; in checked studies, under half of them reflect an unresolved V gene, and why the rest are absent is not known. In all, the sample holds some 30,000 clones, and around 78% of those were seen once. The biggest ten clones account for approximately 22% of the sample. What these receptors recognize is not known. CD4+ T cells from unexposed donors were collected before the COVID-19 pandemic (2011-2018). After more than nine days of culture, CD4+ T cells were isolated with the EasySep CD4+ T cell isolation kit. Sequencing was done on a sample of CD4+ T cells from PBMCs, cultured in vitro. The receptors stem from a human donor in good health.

CDR3: CASRPQGAFGNTIYF. CDR3 DNA sequence: TGCGCCAGCAGACCACAGGGGGCGTTTGGAAACACCATATATTTT. The genes are TRBV5-1 and TRBJ1-3; TRBD1 matches 9 bases. V lost 5 bases, J lost 3 bases, and 6 bases stayed unmatched. The CDR3 is made up of 15 amino acids. The germline V gene encodes CDR1 SGHRS and CDR2 YFSETQ. Variable domain in full (rest from reference TRBV5-1 and TRBJ1-3): KAGVTQTPRYLIKTRGQQVTLSCSPISGHRSVSWYQQTPGQGLQFLFEYFSETQRNKGNFPGRFSGRQFSNSRSEMNVSTLELGDSALYLCASRPQGAFGNTIYFGEGSWLTVV.

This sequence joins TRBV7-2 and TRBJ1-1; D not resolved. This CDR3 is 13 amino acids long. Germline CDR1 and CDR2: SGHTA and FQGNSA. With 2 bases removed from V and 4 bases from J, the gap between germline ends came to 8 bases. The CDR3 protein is CASSLWSGTEAFF. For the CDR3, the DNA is TGTGCCAGCAGCTTATGGTCGGGCACTGAAGCTTTCTTT.

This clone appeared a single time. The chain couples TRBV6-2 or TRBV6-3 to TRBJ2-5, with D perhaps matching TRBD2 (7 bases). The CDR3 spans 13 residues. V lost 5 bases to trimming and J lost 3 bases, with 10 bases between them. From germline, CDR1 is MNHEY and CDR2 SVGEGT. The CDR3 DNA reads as TGTGCCAGCAGTGGCGGGGGCAAAGAGACCCAGTACTTC. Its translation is CASSGGGKETQYF.

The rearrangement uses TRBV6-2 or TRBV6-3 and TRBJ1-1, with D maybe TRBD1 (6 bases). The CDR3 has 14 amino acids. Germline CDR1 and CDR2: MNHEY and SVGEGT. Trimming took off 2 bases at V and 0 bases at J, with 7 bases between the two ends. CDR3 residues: CASSYAGVNTEAFF. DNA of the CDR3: TGTGCCAGCAGTTACGCAGGGGTGAACACTGAAGCTTTCTTT.

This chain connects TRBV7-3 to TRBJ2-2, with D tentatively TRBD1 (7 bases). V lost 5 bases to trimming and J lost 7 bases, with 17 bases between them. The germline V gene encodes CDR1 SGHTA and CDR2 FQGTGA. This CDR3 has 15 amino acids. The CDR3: CASSTRPGGGGELFF. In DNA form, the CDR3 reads TGTGCCAGCAGCACTCGCCCAGGGGGAGGCGGGGAGCTGTTTTTT.

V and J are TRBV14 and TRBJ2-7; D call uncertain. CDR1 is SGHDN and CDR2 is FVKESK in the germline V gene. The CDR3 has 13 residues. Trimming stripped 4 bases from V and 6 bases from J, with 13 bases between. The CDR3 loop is CASSLSWASEQYF. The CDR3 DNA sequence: TGTGCCAGCAGCCTCAGCTGGGCTTCCGAGCAGTACTTC.

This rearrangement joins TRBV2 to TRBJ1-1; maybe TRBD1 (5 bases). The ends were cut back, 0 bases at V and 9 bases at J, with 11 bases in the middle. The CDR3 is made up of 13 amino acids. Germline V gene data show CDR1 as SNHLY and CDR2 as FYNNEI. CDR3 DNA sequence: TGTGCCAGCAGTGAAGCATCGGGACTACAAGCTTTCTTT. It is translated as CASSEASGLQAFF. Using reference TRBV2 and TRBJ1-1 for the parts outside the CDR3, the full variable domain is EPEVTQTPSHQVTQMGQEVILRCVPISNHLYFYWYRQILGQKVEFLVSFYNNEISEKSEIFDDQFSVERPDGSNFTLKIRSTKLEDSAMYFCASSEASGLQAFFGQGTRLTVV.

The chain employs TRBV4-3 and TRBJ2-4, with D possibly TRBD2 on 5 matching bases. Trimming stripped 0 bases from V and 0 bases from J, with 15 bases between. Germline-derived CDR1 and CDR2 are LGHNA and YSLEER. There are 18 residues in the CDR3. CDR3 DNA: TGCGCCAGCAGCCAAGATTTCACGGCGGACTTAGCCAAAAACATTCAGTACTTC. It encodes CASSQDFTADLAKNIQYF.

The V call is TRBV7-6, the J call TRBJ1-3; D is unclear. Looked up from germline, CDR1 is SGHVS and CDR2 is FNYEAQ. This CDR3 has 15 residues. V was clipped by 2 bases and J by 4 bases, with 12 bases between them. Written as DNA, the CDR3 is TGTGCCAGCAGCTTAATGGCGGGAAAGGGAAACACCATATATTTT. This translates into CASSLMAGKGNTIYF. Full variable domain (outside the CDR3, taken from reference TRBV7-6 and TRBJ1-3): GAGVSQSPRYKVTKRGQDVALRCDPISGHVSLYWYRQALGQGPEFLTYFNYEAQQDKSGLPNDRFSAERPEGSISTLTIQRTEQRDSAMYRCASSLMAGKGNTIYFGEGSWLTVV.

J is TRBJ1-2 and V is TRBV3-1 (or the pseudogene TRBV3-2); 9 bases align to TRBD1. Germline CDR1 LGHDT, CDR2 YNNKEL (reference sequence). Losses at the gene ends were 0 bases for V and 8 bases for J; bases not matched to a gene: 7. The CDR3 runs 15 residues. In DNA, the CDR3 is TGTGCCAGCAGCCAAGATCACACAGGGGGCCGGGGCTACACCTTC. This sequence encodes CASSQDHTGGRGYTF.

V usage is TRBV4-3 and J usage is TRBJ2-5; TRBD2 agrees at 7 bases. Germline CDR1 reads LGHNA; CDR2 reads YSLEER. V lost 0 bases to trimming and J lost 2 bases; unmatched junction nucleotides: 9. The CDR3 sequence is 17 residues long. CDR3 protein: CASSQDLGEGPQETQYF. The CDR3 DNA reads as TGCGCCAGCAGCCAAGATTTGGGGGAGGGCCCTCAAGAGACCCAGTACTTC.

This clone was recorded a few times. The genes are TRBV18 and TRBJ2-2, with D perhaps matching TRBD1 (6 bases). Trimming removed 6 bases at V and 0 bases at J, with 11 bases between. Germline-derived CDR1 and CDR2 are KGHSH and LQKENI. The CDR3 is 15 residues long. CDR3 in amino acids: CASSLRGTNTGELFF. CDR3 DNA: TGTGCCAGCTCTCTCAGGGGTACGAACACCGGGGAGCTGTTTTTT.

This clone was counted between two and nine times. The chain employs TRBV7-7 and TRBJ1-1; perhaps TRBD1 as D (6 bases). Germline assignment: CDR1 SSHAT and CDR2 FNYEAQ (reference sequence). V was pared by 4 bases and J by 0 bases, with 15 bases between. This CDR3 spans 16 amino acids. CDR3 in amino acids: CASSSTGQLMNTEAFF. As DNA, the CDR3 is TGTGCCAGCAGCTCAACTGGACAGCTAATGAACACTGAAGCTTTCTTT.

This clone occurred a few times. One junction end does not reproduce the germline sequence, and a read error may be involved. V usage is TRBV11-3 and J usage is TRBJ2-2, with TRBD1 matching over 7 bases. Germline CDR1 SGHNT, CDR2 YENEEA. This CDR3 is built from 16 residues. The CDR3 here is CASSLEATGSTRELFF. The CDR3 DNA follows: TGTGCCAGCAGCTTAGAGGCGACAGGGTCCACCCGGGAGCTGTTTTTT.

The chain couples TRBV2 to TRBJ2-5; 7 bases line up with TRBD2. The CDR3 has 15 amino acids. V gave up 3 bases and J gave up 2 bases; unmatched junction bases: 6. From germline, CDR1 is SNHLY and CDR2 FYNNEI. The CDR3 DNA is TGTGCCAGCAGTGAGGTACTAGCGACACAAGAGACCCAGTACTTC. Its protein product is CASSEVLATQETQYF. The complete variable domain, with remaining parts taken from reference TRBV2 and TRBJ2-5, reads EPEVTQTPSHQVTQMGQEVILRCVPISNHLYFYWYRQILGQKVEFLVSFYNNEISEKSEIFDDQFSVERPDGSNFTLKIRSTKLEDSAMYFCASSEVLATQETQYFGPGTRLLVL.

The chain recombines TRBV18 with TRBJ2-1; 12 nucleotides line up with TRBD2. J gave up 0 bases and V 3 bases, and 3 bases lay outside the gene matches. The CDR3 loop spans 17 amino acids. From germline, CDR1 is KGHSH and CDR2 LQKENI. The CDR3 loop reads CASSPTSGGTSYNEQFF. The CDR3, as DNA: TGTGCCAGCTCACCGACTAGCGGGGGAACCTCCTACAATGAGCAGTTCTTC.

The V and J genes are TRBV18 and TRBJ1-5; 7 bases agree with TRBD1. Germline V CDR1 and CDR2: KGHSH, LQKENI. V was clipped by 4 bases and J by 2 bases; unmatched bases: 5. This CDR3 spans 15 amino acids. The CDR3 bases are TGTGCCAGCTCACTAGACGGACAGGGCAATCAGCCCCAGCATTTT. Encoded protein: CASSLDGQGNQPQHF. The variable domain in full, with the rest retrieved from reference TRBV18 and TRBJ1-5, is NAGVMQNPRHLVRRRGQEARLRCSPMKGHSHVYWYRQLPEEGLKFMVYLQKENIIDESGMPKERFSAEFPKEGPSILRIQQVVRGDSAAYFCASSLDGQGNQPQHFGDGTRLSIL.

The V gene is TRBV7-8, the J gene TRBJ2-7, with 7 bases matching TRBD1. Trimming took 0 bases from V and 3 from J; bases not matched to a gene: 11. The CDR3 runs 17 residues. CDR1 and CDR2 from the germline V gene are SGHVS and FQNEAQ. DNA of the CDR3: TGTGCCAGCAGCTTAGCCCGCCGCCCAGGGGGTTTCTACGAGCAGTACTTC. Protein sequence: CASSLARRPGGFYEQYF. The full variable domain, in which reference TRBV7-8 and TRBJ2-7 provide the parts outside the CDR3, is GAGVSQSPRYKVAKRGQDVALRCDPISGHVSLFWYQQALGQGPEFLTYFQNEAQLDKSGLPSDRFFAERPEGSVSTLKIQRTQQEDSAVYLCASSLARRPGGFYEQYFGPGTRLTVT.

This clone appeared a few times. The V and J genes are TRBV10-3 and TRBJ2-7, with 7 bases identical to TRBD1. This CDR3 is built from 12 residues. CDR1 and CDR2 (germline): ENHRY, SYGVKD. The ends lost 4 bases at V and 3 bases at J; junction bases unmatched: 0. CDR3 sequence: CAISGQGYEQYF. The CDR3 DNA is TGTGCCATCAGTGGACAGGGCTACGAGCAGTACTTC.

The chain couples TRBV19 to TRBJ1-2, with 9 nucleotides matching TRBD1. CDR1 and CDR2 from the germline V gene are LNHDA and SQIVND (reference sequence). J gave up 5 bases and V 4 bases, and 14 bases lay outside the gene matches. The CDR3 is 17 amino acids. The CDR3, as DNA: TGTGCCAGTAGTAGGGGACAGGGCCAGGCGTCGGGTTATGGCTACACCTTC. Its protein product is CASSRGQGQASGYGYTF.

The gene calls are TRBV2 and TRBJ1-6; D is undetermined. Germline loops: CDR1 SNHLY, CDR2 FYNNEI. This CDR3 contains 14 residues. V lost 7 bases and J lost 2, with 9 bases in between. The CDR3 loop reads CASTPGAYNSPLHF. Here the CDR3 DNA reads TGTGCCAGCACCCCGGGAGCCTATAATTCACCCCTCCACTTT.

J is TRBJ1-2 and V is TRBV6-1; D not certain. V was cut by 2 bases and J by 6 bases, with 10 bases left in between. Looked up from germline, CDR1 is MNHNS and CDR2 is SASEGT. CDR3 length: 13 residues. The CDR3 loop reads CASSERFTDGYTF. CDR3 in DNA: TGTGCCAGCAGTGAAAGGTTCACGGATGGCTACACCTTC.

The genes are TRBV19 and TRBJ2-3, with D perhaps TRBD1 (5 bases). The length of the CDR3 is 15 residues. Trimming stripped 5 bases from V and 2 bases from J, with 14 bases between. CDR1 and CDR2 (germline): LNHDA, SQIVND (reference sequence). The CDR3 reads CASSPWTDNTDTQYF. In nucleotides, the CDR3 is TGTGCCAGTAGTCCCTGGACGGACAACACAGATACGCAGTATTTT.

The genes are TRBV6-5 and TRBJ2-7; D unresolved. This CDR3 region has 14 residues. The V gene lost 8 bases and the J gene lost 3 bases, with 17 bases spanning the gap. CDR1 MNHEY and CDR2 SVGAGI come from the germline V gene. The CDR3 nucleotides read TGTGCCAGCTCCCAGACACGGCTAAACTACGAGCAGTACTTC. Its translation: CASSQTRLNYEQYF.

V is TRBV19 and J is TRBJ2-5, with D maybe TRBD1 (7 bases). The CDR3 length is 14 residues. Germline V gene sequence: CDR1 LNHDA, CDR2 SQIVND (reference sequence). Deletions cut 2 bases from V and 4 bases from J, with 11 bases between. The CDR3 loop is CASSINRGGETQYF. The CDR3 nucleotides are TGTGCCAGTAGTATAAACAGGGGAGGAGAGACCCAGTACTTC.

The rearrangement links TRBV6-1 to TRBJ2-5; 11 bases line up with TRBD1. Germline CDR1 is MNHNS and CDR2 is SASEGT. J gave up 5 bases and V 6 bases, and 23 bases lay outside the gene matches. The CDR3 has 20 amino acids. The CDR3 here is CASRELGQGASSGGYETQYF. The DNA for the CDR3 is TGTGCCAGCAGGGAACTCGGACAGGGGGCAAGTTCGGGCGGATATGAGACCCAGTACTTC.

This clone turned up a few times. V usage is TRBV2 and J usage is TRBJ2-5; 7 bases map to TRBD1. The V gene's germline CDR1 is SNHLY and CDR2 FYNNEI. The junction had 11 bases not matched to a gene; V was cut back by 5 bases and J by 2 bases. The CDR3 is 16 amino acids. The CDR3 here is CASSQGHPGGQETQYF. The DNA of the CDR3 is TGTGCCAGCAGTCAGGGACACCCAGGGGGACAAGAGACCCAGTACTTC.

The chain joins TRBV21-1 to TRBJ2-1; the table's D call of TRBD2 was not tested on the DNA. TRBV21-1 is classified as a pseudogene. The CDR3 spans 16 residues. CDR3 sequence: CASSKVKRSSYNEQFF. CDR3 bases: TGTGCCAGCAGCAAAGTCAAGCGGAGCTCCTACAATGAGCAGTTCTTC.

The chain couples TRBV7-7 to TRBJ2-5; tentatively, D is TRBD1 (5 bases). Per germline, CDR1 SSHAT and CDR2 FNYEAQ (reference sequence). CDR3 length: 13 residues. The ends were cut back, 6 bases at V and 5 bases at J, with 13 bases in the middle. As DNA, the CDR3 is TGTGCCAGCAGTTCCGACAGTCAGGAGACCCAGTACTTC. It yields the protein CASSSDSQETQYF. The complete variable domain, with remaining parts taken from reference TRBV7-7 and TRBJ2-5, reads GAGVSQSPRYKVTKRGQDVTLRCDPISSHATLYWYQQALGQGPEFLTYFNYEAQPDKSGLPSDRFSAERPEGSISTLTIQRTEQRDSAMYRCASSSDSQETQYFGPGTRLLVL.